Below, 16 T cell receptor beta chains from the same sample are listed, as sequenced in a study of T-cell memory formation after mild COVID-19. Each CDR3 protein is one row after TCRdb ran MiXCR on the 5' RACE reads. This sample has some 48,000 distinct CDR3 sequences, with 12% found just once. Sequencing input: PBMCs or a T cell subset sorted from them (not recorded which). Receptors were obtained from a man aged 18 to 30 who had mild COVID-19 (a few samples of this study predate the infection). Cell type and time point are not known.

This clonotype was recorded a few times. The CDR3 nucleotides are TGTGCCAGCAGCTCATCGTCGGGGGGCACCGGGGAGCTGTTTTTT. Protein: CASSSSSGGTGELFF. The chain uses TRBV7-3 and TRBJ2-2, with 7 nucleotides matching TRBD2. Looked up from germline, CDR1 is SGHTA and CDR2 is FQGTGA. The CDR3 totals 15 residues. V trimming: 4 bases; J trimming: 4 bases; junction bases outside the gene matches: 6.

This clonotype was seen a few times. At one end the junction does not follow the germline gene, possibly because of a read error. The CDR3 loop reads CASAPGIERRRLF. The CDR3, as DNA: TGTGCCAGCGCCCCAGGTATCGAAAGGCGCCGGCTTTTT. V usage is TRBV2 and J usage is TRBJ1-4; D uncertain. CDR1 is SNHLY and CDR2 is FYNNEI in the germline V gene. The CDR3 sequence is 13 residues long.

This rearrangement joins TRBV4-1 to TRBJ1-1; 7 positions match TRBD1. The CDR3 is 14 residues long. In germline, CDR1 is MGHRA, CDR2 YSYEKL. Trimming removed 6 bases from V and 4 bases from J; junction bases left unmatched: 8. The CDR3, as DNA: TGCGCCAGCAGAGCGACAGGGACGGGCACTGAAGCTTTCTTT. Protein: CASRATGTGTEAFF.

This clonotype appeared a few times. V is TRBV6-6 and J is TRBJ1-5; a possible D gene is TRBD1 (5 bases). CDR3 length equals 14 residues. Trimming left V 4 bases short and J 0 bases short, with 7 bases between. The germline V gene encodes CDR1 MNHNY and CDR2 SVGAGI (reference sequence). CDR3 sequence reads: CASSLQDSNQPQHF. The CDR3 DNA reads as TGTGCCAGCAGTTTACAGGATAGCAATCAGCCCCAGCATTTT.

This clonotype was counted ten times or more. This CDR3 is CSVPEGQGQETQYF. The CDR3 bases are TGCAGCGTTCCAGAGGGGCAGGGACAAGAGACCCAGTACTTC. The rearrangement uses TRBV29-1 and TRBJ2-5, with D perhaps TRBD1 or TRBD2 (5 bases each). This CDR3 region has 14 residues. Deletions cut 5 bases from V and 2 bases from J, with 15 bases between. The germline CDR1 and CDR2 sequences are SQVTM and ANQGSEA.

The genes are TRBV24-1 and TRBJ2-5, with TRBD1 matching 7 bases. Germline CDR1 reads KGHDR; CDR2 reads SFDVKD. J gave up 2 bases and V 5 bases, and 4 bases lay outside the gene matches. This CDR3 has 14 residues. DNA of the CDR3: TGTGCCACCAGTGCGGGACAGAATCAAGAGACCCAGTACTTC. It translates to CATSAGQNQETQYF.

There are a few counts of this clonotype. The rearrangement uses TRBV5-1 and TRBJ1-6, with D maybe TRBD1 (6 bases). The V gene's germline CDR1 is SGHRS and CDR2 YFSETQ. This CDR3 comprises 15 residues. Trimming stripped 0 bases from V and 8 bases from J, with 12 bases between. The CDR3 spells CASSLEQGPYSPLHF. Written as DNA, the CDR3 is TGCGCCAGCAGCTTGGAGCAGGGGCCCTATTCACCCCTCCACTTT. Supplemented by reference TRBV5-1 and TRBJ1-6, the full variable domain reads KAGVTQTPRYLIKTRGQQVTLSCSPISGHRSVSWYQQTPGQGLQFLFEYFSETQRNKGNFPGRFSGRQFSNSRSEMNVSTLELGDSALYLCASSLEQGPYSPLHFGNGTRLTVT.

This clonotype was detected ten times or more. CDR3 nucleotide sequence: TGTGCCAGCACCCCGGGACGGGGGAATTCACCCCTCCACTTT. Its protein is CASTPGRGNSPLHF. This chain joins TRBV3-1 and TRBJ1-6; D is possibly TRBD1 (5 bases). The V and J ends lost 7 bases and 7 bases respectively, with 14 bases between them. The CDR3 is 14 residues long. Per germline, CDR1 LGHDT and CDR2 YNNKEL (reference sequence).

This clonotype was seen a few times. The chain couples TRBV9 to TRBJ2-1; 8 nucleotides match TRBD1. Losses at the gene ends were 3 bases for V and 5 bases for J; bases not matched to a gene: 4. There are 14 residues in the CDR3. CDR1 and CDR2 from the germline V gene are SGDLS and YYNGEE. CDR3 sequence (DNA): TGTGCCAGCAGCGAACAGGGGGGAAACAATGAGCAGTTCTTC. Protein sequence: CASSEQGGNNEQFF.

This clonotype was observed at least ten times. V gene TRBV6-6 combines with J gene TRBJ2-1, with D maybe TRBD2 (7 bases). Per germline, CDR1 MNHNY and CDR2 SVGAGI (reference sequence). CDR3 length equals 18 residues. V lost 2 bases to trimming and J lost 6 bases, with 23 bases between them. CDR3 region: CASSYRNARGPMSNEQFF. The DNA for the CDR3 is TGTGCCAGCAGTTACCGGAACGCGCGGGGGCCCATGAGCAATGAGCAGTTCTTC.

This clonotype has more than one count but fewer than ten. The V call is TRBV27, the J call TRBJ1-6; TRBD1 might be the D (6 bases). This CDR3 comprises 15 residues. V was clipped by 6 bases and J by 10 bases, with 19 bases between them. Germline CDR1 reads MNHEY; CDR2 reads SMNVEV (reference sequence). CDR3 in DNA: TGTGCCAGCAGATTTGGAACAGGGTCGGACTCACCCCTCCACTTT. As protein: CASRFGTGSDSPLHF.

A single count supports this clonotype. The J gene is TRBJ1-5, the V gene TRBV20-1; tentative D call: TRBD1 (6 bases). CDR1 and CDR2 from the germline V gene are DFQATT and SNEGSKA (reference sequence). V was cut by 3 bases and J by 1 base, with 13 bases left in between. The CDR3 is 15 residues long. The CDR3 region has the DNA TGCAGTGCTAGGGGTGCGGGACAAAGCAATCAGCCCCAGCATTTT. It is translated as CSARGAGQSNQPQHF.

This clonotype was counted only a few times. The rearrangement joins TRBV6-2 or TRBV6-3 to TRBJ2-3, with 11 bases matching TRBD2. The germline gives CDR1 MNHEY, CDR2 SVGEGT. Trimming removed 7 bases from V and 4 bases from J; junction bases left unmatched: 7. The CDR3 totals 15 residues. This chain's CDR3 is CASTEGLAGPDTQYF. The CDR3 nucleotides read TGTGCCAGCACGGAAGGACTAGCGGGCCCAGATACGCAGTATTTT.

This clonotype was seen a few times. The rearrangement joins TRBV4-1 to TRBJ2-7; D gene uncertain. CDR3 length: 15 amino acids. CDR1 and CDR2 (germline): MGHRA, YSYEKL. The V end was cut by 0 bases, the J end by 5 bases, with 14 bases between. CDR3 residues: CASSQDARSPNEQYF. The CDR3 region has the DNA TGCGCCAGCAGCCAAGATGCCAGGTCCCCGAACGAGCAGTACTTC.

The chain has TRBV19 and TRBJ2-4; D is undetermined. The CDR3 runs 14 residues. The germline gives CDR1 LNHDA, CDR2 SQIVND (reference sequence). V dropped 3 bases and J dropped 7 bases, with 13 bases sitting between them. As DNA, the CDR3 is TGTGCCAGTAGTATGAGAGTGTATGGGAACATTCAGTACTTC. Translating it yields CASSMRVYGNIQYF. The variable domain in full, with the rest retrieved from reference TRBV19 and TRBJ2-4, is DGGITQSPKYLFRKEGQNVTLSCEQNLNHDAMYWYRQDPGQGLRLIYYSQIVNDFQKGDIAEGYSVSREKKESFPLTVTSAQKNPTAFYLCASSMRVYGNIQYFGAGTRLSVL.

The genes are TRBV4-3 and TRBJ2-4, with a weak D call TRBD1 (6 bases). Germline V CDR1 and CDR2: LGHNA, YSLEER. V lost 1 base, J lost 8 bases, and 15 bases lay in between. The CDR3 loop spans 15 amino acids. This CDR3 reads CASSQGPGEFDIQYF. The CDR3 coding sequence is TGCGCCAGCAGCCAAGGTCCAGGGGAGTTTGACATTCAGTACTTC.